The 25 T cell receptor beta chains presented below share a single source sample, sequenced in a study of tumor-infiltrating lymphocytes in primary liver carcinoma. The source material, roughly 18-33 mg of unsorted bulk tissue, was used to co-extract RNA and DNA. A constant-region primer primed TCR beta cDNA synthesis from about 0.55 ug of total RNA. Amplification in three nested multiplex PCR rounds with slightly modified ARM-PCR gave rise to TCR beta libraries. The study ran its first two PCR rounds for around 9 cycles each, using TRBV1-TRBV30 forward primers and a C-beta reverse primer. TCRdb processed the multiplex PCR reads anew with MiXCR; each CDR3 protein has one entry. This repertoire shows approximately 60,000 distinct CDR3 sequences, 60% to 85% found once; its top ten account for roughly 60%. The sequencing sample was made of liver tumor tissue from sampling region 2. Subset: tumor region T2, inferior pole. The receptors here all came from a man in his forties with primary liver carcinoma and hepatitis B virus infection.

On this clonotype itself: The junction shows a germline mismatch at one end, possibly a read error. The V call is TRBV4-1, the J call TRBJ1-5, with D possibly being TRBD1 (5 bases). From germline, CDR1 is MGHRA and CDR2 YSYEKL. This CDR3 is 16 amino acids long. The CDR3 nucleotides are TGCACCAGTAGCCAAGAAGGACGGGGGAGCAATCAGCCCCAGCATTTT. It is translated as CTSSQEGRGSNQPQHF.

For the CDR3, the DNA is TGTGCCAGCAGCATCGGCGGAGGGGGCGGGGAGCTGTTTTTT. Amino acid sequence: CASSIGGGGGELFF. The V and J genes are TRBV5-5 and TRBJ2-2, with D perhaps matching TRBD1 or TRBD2 (6 bases each). This CDR3 comprises 14 residues. The ends were cut back, 4 bases at V and 7 bases at J, with 14 bases in the middle. Germline V CDR1 and CDR2: SGHKS, YYEKEE (reference sequence).

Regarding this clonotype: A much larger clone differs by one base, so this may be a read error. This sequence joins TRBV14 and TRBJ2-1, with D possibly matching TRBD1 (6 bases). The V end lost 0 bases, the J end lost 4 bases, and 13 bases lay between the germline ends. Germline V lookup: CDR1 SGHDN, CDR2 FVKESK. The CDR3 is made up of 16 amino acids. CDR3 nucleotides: TGTGCCAGCAGCCAAGATTTCGAACAGGGTTACAATGAGCAGTTCTTC. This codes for CASSQDFEQGYNEQFF.

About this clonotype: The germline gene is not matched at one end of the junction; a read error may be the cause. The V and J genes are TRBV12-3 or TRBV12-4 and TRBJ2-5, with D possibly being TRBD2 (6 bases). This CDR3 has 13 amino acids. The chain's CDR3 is CANSLTAGGTRYF. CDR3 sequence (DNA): TGTGCCAACAGTTTAACGGCTGGGGGGACCCGGTACTTC.

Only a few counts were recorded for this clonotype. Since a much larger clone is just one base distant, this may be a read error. The CDR3 loop reads CSTRRDINTEAFF. The CDR3 nucleotides are TGCAGCACACGCCGGGACATCAACACTGAAGCTTTCTTT. The chain is built from TRBV29-1 and TRBJ1-1, with D perhaps matching TRBD1 (6 bases). V was pared by 8 bases and J by 2 bases, with 15 bases between. The germline V gene encodes CDR1 SQVTM and CDR2 ANQGSEA. The CDR3 runs 13 residues.

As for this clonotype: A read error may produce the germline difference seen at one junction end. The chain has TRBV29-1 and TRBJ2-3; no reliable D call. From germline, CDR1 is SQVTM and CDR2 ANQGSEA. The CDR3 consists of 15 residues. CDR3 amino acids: CSVEFVAGPMDMQYF. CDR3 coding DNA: TGCAGCGTTGAATTTGTGGCAGGACCTATGGATATGCAGTATTTT.

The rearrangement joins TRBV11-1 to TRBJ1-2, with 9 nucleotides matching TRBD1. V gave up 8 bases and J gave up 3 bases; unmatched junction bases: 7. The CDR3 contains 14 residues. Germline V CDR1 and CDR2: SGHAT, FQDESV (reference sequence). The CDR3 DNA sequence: TGTGCCAGCTTTCGGACAGGGGCGGACTATGGCTACACCTTC. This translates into CASFRTGADYGYTF. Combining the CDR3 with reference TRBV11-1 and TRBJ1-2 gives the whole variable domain EAEVAQSPRYKITEKSQAVAFWCDPISGHATLYWYRQILGQGPELLVQFQDESVVDDSQLPKDRFSAERLKGVDSTLKIQPAELGDSAMYLCASFRTGADYGYTFGSGTRLTVV.

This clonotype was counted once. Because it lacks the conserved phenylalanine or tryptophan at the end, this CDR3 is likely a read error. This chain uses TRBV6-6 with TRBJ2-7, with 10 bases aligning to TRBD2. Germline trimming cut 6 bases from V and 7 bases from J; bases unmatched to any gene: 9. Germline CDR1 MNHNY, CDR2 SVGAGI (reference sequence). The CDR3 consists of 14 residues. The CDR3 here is CASRKGLAVGEQYL. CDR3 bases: TGTGCCAGCAGAAAAGGACTAGCGGTAGGGGAGCAGTACTTA.

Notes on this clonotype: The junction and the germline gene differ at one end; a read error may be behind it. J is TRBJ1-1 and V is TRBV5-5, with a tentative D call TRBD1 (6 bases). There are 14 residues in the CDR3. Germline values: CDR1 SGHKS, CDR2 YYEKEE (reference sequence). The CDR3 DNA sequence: TGTGCCAGCAGCTTGTACTACAGGGTGGCTGAAGCTCTCTTT. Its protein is CASSLYYRVAEALF. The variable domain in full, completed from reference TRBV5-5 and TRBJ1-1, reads DAGVTQSPTHLIKTRGQQVTLRCSPISGHKSVSWYQQVLGQGPQFIFQYYEKEERGRGNFPDRFSARQFPNYSSELNVNALLLGDSALYLCASSLYYRVAEALFGQGTRLTVV.

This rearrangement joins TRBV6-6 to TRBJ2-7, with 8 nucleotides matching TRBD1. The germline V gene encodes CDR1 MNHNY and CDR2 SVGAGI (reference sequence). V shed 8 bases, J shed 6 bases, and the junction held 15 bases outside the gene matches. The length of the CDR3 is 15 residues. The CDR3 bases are TGTGCCAGCTGTCTCCCCCCGACAGGGGCGTCCGAGCAGTACTTC. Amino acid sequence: CASCLPPTGASEQYF.

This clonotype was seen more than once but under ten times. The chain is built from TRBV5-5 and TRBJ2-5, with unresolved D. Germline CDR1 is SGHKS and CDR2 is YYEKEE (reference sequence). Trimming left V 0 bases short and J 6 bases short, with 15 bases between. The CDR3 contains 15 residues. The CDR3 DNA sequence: TGTGCCAGCAGCTTGGAATCAGGCCCTAGGAAGACCCAGTACTTC. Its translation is CASSLESGPRKTQYF.

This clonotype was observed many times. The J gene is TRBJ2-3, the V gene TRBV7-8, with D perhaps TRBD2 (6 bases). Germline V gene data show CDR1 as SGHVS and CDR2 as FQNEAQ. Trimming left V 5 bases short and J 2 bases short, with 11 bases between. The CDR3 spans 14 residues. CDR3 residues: CASSISGYTDTQYF. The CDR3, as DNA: TGTGCCAGCAGCATTAGCGGATACACAGATACGCAGTATTTT.

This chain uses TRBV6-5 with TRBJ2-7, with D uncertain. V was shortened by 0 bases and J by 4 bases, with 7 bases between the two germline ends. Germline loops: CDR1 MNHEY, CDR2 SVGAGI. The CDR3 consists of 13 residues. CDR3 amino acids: CASSYSMDYEQYF. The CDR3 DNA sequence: TGTGCCAGCAGTTACTCGATGGATTACGAGCAGTACTTC.

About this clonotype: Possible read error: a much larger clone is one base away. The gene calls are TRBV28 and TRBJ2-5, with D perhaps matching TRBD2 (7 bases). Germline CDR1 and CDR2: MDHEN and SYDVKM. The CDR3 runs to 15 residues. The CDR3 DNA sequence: TGTGCCAGCAGCCTTTCGGGGGGCTGGCAAGAGACCGAGTACTTC. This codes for CASSLSGGWQETEYF.

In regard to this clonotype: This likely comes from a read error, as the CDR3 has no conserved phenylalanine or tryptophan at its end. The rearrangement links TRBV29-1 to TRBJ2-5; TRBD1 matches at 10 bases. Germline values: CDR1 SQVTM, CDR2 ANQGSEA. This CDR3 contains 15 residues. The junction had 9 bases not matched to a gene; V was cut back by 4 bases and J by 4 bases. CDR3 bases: TGCAGCGTTGGAAGGGACAGGGGTAGGGCAGAGACCCAGTACCTC. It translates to CSVGRDRGRAETQYL.

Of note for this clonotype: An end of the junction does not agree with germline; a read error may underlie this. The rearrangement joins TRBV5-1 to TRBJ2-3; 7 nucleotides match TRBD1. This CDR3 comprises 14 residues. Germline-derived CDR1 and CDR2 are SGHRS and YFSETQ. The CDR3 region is CASSFGQVGDMQYF. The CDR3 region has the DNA TGCGCCAGCAGTTTTGGACAGGTAGGAGATATGCAGTATTTT.

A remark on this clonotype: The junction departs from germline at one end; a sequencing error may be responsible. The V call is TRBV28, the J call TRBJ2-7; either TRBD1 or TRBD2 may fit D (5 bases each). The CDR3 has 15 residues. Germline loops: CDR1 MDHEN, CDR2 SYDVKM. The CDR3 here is CASSRGRQVSYEHYF. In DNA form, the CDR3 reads TGTGCCAGCAGTAGGGGACGGCAGGTTTCCTACGAGCACTACTTC.

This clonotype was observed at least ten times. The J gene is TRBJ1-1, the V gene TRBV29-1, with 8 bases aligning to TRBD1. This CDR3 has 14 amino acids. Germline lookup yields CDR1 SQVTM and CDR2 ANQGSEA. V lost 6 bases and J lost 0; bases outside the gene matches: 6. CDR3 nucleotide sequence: TGCAGCGTGACAGGGGATGCAATGAACACTGAAGCTTTCTTT. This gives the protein CSVTGDAMNTEAFF.

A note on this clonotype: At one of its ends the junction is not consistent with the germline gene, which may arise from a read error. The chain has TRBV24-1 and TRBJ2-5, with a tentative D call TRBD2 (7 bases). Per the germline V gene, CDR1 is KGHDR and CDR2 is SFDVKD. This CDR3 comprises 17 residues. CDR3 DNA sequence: TGTGCCACCAGTGATTCGGGGACAAGCGGGGCTCAAGAGACCCAGCACTTC. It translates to CATSDSGTSGAQETQHF.

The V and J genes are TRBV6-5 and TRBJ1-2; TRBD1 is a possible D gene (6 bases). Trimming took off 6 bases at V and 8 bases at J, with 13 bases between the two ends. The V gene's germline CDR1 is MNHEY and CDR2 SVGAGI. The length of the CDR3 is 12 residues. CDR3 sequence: CASRKTGGGYTF. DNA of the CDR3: TGTGCCAGCAGAAAGACAGGAGGAGGCTACACCTTC.

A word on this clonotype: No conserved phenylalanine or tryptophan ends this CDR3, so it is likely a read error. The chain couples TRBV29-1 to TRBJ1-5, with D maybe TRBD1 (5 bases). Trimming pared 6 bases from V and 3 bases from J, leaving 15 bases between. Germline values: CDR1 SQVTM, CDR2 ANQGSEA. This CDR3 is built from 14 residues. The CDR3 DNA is TGCAGCGTGAGAGTCGGGGGTTTCAATCAGCCCCAGCATTTG. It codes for CSVRVGGFNQPQHL.

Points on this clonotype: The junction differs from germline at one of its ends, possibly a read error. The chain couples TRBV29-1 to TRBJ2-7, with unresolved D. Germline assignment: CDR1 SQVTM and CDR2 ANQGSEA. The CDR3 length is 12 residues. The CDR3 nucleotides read TGCAGCGTGACTTCATCCTTCTACGAGCAATACTTC. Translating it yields CSVTSSFYEQYF.

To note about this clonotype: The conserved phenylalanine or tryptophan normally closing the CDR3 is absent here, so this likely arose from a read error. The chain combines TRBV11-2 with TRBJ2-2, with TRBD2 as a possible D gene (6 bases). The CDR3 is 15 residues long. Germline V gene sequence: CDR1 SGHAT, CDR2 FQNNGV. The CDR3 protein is CAGSFAGSITGELFY. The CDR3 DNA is TGTGCCGGCAGCTTTGCGGGATCGATCACCGGGGAGCTGTTTTAT.

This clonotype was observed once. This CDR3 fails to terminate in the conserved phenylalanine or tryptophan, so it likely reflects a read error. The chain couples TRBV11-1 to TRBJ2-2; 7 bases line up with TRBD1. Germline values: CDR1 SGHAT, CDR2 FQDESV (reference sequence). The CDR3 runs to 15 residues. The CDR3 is CASSYTGPFSGGLFL. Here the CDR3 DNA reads TGTGCCAGCAGCTATACAGGACCTTTCTCAGGGGGGCTGTTTCTT.

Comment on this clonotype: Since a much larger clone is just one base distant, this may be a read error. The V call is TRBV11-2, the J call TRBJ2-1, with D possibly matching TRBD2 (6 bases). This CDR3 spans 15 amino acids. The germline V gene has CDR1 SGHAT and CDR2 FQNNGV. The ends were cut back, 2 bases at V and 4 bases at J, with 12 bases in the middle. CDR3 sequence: CASSLILATYNEQFF. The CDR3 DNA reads TGTGCCAGCAGCTTAATCCTAGCGACTTACAATGAGCAGTTCTTC.